This passage covers 19 T cell receptor beta chains from one sample sequenced in a study of STAT3 mutations in large granular lymphocyte leukemia. General study findings and limits: At least one immunodominant TCR beta clonotype appeared in every T-cell large granular lymphocyte leukemia patient.

Assay used: immunoSEQ multiplex PCR; TCRdb lists only in-frame clones, some missing. In the table there are some 4,000 clones, around 76% of which are singletons. These receptors' antigens are unknown. Specimen: peripheral blood mononuclear cells. The receptors here all came from a boy younger than 18 with T-cell large granular lymphocyte leukemia. Some clones in this sample may be carry-over from other donors' samples.

The chain is built from TRBV5-5 and TRBJ2-3; D uncertain. Germline assignment: CDR1 SGHKS and CDR2 YYEKEE (reference sequence). With 1 base removed from V and 0 bases from J, the gap between germline ends came to 9 bases. The CDR3 has 15 amino acids. The CDR3: CASSLLYGSTDTQYF. Here the CDR3 DNA reads TGTGCCAGCAGCTTGCTATACGGGAGCACAGATACGCAGTATTTT.

The chain carries TRBV7-2 and TRBJ2-7, with TRBD1 matching over 7 bases. Germline lookup yields CDR1 SGHTA and CDR2 FQGNSA. Trimming removed 3 bases from V and 7 bases from J; junction bases left unmatched: 6. The CDR3 consists of 13 residues. CDR3 nucleotide sequence: TGTGCCAGCAGCTTGGGACAGCTACGGGAGCAGTACTTC. It codes for CASSLGQLREQYF.

V gene TRBV5-1 combines with J gene TRBJ2-7; perhaps TRBD1 as D (6 bases). CDR3 length equals 15 residues. V was cut by 0 bases and J by 1 base, with 11 bases left in between. Germline V gene data show CDR1 as SGHRS and CDR2 as YFSETQ. CDR3 loop: CASSLEGDGSYEQYF. The CDR3 DNA is TGCGCCAGCAGCTTGGAGGGGGACGGGTCCTACGAGCAGTACTTC.

This clone showed up just once. The gene calls are TRBV7-2 and TRBJ2-7, with 8 bases matching TRBD2. This CDR3 is built from 14 residues. The V gene's germline CDR1 is SGHTA and CDR2 FQGNSA. With V trimmed by 5 bases and J by 2 bases, 5 bases remained unmatched. CDR3 sequence reads: CASSRERGTYEQYF. As DNA, the CDR3 is TGTGCCAGCAGCAGAGAGCGGGGGACCTACGAGCAGTACTTC.

The chain joins TRBV5-1 to TRBJ2-7; 15 bases align to TRBD2. The CDR3 loop spans 18 amino acids. The germline V gene has CDR1 SGHRS and CDR2 YFSETQ. V was clipped by 4 bases and J by 4 bases; unmatched bases: 12. The CDR3 bases are TGCGCCAGCAGCCTCGGACTAGCGGGGGGGCAGTCCTCTTACGAGCAGTACTTC. Protein: CASSLGLAGGQSSYEQYF. The whole variable domain, remainder taken from reference TRBV5-1 and TRBJ2-7, is KAGVTQTPRYLIKTRGQQVTLSCSPISGHRSVSWYQQTPGQGLQFLFEYFSETQRNKGNFPGRFSGRQFSNSRSEMNVSTLELGDSALYLCASSLGLAGGQSSYEQYFGPGTRLTVT.

V is TRBV27 and J is TRBJ2-7; 7 positions agree with TRBD1. Losses at the gene ends were 6 bases for V and 6 bases for J; bases not matched to a gene: 2. The CDR3 has 11 residues. Germline V lookup: CDR1 MNHEY, CDR2 SMNVEV (reference sequence). The CDR3 nucleotides are TGTGCCAGCAGCGCAGGGGGCGAGCAGTACTTC. This gives the protein CASSAGGEQYF.

The CDR3 is CASSLARRQGRGETQYF. CDR3 in DNA: TGTGCCAGCAGCTTAGCGCGAAGGCAGGGTCGAGGGGAGACCCAGTACTTC. V and J are TRBV7-9 and TRBJ2-5, with D perhaps matching TRBD1 or TRBD2 (5 bases each). Trimming shortened V by 0 bases and J by 5 bases, and 19 bases separated the two germline ends. CDR1 SEHNR and CDR2 FQNEAQ come from the germline V gene (reference sequence). CDR3 length equals 17 residues. The full variable domain, rest sourced from reference TRBV7-9 and TRBJ2-5, is DTGVSQNPRHKITKRGQNVTFRCDPISEHNRLYWYRQTLGQGPEFLTYFQNEAQLEKSRLLSDRFSAERPKGSFSTLEIQRTEQGDSAMYLCASSLARRQGRGETQYFGPGTRLLVL.

The chain uses TRBV7-9 and TRBJ2-1; a possible D gene is TRBD2 (5 bases). The CDR3 consists of 14 residues. V lost 5 bases and J lost 6, with 14 bases in between. The V gene's germline CDR1 is SEHNR and CDR2 FQNEAQ (reference sequence). Here the CDR3 DNA reads TGTGCCAGCAGCCCGTGGACTCTTCCCAATGAGCAGTTCTTC. Protein product: CASSPWTLPNEQFF.

Only a few counts were recorded for this clone. The chain combines TRBV4-1 with TRBJ2-7, with D possibly matching TRBD2 (5 bases). From germline, CDR1 is MGHRA and CDR2 YSYEKL. The CDR3 loop spans 14 amino acids. V was clipped by 4 bases and J by 2 bases, with 12 bases between them. CDR3 coding DNA: TGCGCCAGCAGCCCACTTGAGGGCCCCTACGAGCAGTACTTC. Translation gives CASSPLEGPYEQYF.

This clone appeared a single time. The chain uses TRBV30 and TRBJ2-7, with D unresolved. The CDR3 has 16 amino acids. V shed 3 bases and J shed 3 bases, with 21 bases lying between them. Germline loops: CDR1 GTSNPN, CDR2 SVGIG (reference sequence). The CDR3 is CAWRAPYGLRGYEQYF. The DNA of the CDR3 is TGTGCCTGGAGGGCACCCTACGGGCTGAGAGGCTACGAGCAGTACTTC. Variable domain in full (rest from reference TRBV30 and TRBJ2-7): SQTIHQWPATLVQPVGSPLSLECTVEGTSNPNLYWYRQAAGRGLQLLFYSVGIGQISSEVPQNLSASRPQDRQFILSSKKLLLSDSGFYLCAWRAPYGLRGYEQYFGPGTRLTVT.

The rearrangement uses TRBV7-9 and TRBJ1-2, with D hard to call. CDR1 and CDR2 (germline): SEHNR, FQNEAQ (reference sequence). The CDR3 runs to 18 residues. The germline V and J ends were trimmed by 3 bases and 7 bases, with 27 bases remaining between them. CDR3 amino acids: CASSFPTRVLSSLRGYTF. The CDR3 nucleotides are TGTGCCAGCAGCTTTCCAACGAGGGTTCTATCGAGTCTTCGTGGCTACACCTTC.

In its sample, this clone was seen a few times. The genes are TRBV2 and TRBJ2-5, with D tentatively TRBD2 (6 bases). V lost 2 bases to trimming and J lost 5 bases, with 15 bases between them. This CDR3 has 15 residues. Germline CDR1 and CDR2: SNHLY and FYNNEI. DNA for the CDR3: TGTGCCAGCAGTGAATATGGCGGGAAAGCGGAGACCCAGTACTTC. The encoded protein is CASSEYGGKAETQYF.

The chain uses TRBV6-4 and TRBJ2-1, with a possible D match to TRBD2 (5 bases). The germline V gene encodes CDR1 MRHNA and CDR2 SNTAGT. The CDR3 length is 15 residues. V was pared by 2 bases and J by 9 bases, with 17 bases between. In DNA, the CDR3 is TGTGCCAGCAGTGACAACGGGGAAGGAAACAGTGAGCAGTTCTTC. Translation: CASSDNGEGNSEQFF.

This clone was seen more than once but under ten times. This chain connects TRBV19 to TRBJ2-3; 9 positions match TRBD2. The CDR3 spans 14 residues. After removal of 5 bases from V and 2 bases from J, the junction contained 2 bases not matched to a gene. The germline V gene has CDR1 LNHDA and CDR2 SQIVND (reference sequence). In nucleotides, the CDR3 is TGTGCCAGTAGTGGACTAGCGCACACAGATACGCAGTATTTT. Translating it yields CASSGLAHTDTQYF.

This chain connects TRBV5-1 to TRBJ2-7; 8 bases agree with TRBD2. The V segment lost 3 bases and the J segment 4 bases; nucleotides outside the gene matches: 9. This CDR3 has 15 amino acids. Germline V gives CDR1 SGHRS, CDR2 YFSETQ. The CDR3 loop reads CASSSFGGRRYEQYF. DNA for the CDR3: TGCGCCAGCAGCTCCTTTGGCGGGAGGAGGTACGAGCAGTACTTC.

The rearrangement links TRBV7-9 to TRBJ2-7; D not certain. CDR3 length equals 12 residues. Per germline, CDR1 SEHNR and CDR2 FQNEAQ (reference sequence). V lost 5 bases and J 2 bases, leaving 7 bases between the germline ends. CDR3 residues: CASSTRPYEQYF. The CDR3 nucleotides read TGTGCCAGCAGCACCCGACCCTACGAGCAGTACTTC.

The DNA of the CDR3 is TGTGCCAGCAGCTTAAGGCAGGGGGAGCACAATGAGCAGTTCTTC. Translating it yields CASSLRQGEHNEQFF. The chain joins TRBV7-9 to TRBJ2-1, with TRBD1 identical over 7 bases. Germline CDR1 reads SEHNR; CDR2 reads FQNEAQ (reference sequence). Unmatched junction bases numbered 6, after V lost 2 bases and J lost 5 bases. The CDR3 extends over 15 amino acids.

The V and J genes are TRBV18 and TRBJ2-7, with D possibly being TRBD1 (5 bases). The V gene's germline CDR1 is KGHSH and CDR2 LQKENI. There are 15 residues in the CDR3. The V and J ends lost 2 bases and 0 bases respectively, with 11 bases between them. CDR3 DNA sequence: TGTGCCAGCTCACCAACGACAGTGCGCTCCTACGAGCAGTACTTC. Translating it yields CASSPTTVRSYEQYF. Based on the CDR3 plus reference TRBV18 and TRBJ2-7, the full variable domain is NAGVMQNPRHLVRRRGQEARLRCSPMKGHSHVYWYRQLPEEGLKFMVYLQKENIIDESGMPKERFSAEFPKEGPSILRIQQVVRGDSAAYFCASSPTTVRSYEQYFGPGTRLTVT.

The chain's CDR3 is CAWREPAGGHETQYF. Here the CDR3 DNA reads TGTGCCTGGAGAGAGCCAGCGGGGGGGCACGAGACCCAGTACTTC. The chain has TRBV30 and TRBJ2-5, with 10 bases aligning to TRBD2. The CDR3 length is 15 residues. The V segment lost 3 bases and the J segment 5 bases; nucleotides outside the gene matches: 9. Germline CDR1 GTSNPN, CDR2 SVGIG (reference sequence).